This T cell receptor beta chain stems from a study of T cells expressing NK-cell markers. Study-wide context: Seven donors tested HCMV-seropositive and one tested seronegative among the eight sequenced.

TCRdb reanalyzed the 5' RACE reads and collapses them to one entry per CDR3 protein, without DNA. The sample table includes 400,000 to 550,000 distinct CDR3 sequences. Findings of the study overall: For a handful of donors, these clonotypes were likewise the leading ones in the CD3+CD56-NKG2C+ fraction. Five or six donors showed dominant NKG2C+ clonotypes comprising roughly 1.0-7.0% of their CD8+ T cells.

As regards this clonotype: Its antigen is not known.

Sequenced material: blood T cells: a sorted CD56 or NKG2C T cell subset, CD4+ or CD8+ T cells, or bulk PBMC T cells (not recorded which). The source of this sequence is a woman aged 18 to 75 in good health.

The CDR3 spells CASSLQGLYEQYF. V and J are TRBV27 and TRBJ2-7; TCRdb gives TRBD1 as the D gene, but with no DNA this cannot be confirmed. Germline V CDR1 and CDR2: MNHEY, SMNVEV (reference sequence). The CDR3 runs 13 residues.